The next 28 T cell receptor beta chains were all read from a single sample in a study of blood T cell repertoires in COVID-19. Here immunoSEQ multiplex PCR was the method, and the copy in TCRdb shows in-frame clones only, minus some. The data show roughly 230,000 clones, approximately 92% seen once. Sequenced: peripheral blood. Every receptor here comes from a woman between 40 and 55 years old who had recovered from COVID-19.

J is TRBJ2-1 and V is TRBV5-4; 12 nucleotides line up with TRBD2. Germline-derived CDR1 and CDR2 are SGHNT and YYREEE (reference sequence). The CDR3 runs to 16 residues. The V gene end was trimmed by 4 bases and the J gene end by 6 bases; junction bases not matched to a gene: 8. Written as DNA, the CDR3 is TGTGCCAGCAGCGGAACACTAGCGGGAGGCAGCAATGAGCAGTTCTTC. Translating gives CASSGTLAGGSNEQFF.

V and J are TRBV25-1 and TRBJ1-2; D not resolved. Per germline, CDR1 MGHDK and CDR2 SYGVNS. The CDR3 totals 14 residues. Trimming left V 1 base short and J 2 bases short, with 8 bases between. Here the CDR3 DNA reads TGTGCCAGCAGTGAATCAGGCAGAAACTATGGCTACACCTTC. It is translated as CASSESGRNYGYTF.

The chain recombines TRBV13 with TRBJ2-3; 11 nucleotides line up with TRBD2. The CDR3 spans 16 residues. From germline, CDR1 is PRHDT and CDR2 FYEKMQ (reference sequence). The V and J ends lost 3 bases and 6 bases, in that order; junction bases with no gene match: 8. CDR3 bases: TGTGCCAGCAGCTTCTTGTCTAGCGGGGGGTTTGATACGCAGTATTTT. This encodes CASSFLSSGGFDTQYF.

This clone has only a few counts. The rearrangement joins TRBV19 to TRBJ1-2; TRBD1 is a possible D gene (5 bases). V lost 3 bases, J lost 4 bases, and 9 bases lay in between. The CDR3 has 13 amino acids. CDR1 and CDR2 from the germline V gene are LNHDA and SQIVND (reference sequence). CDR3 amino acids: CASSISRVYGYTF. The CDR3 region has the DNA TGTGCCAGTAGTATTTCCAGGGTCTATGGCTACACCTTC.

V gene TRBV9 combines with J gene TRBJ1-6; D remains ambiguous. The germline gives CDR1 SGDLS, CDR2 YYNGEE. V lost 3 bases and J 7 bases, leaving 17 bases between the germline ends. The CDR3 loop spans 16 amino acids. CDR3 DNA sequence: TGTGCCAGCAGCGCGAATCCCGCGGTGAAGAATTCACCCCTCCACTTT. Protein product: CASSANPAVKNSPLHF.

The chain uses TRBV9 and TRBJ1-1, with D maybe TRBD1 (5 bases). The V end was cut by 5 bases, the J end by 1 base, with 18 bases between. There are 16 residues in the CDR3. Germline V lookup: CDR1 SGDLS, CDR2 YYNGEE. The CDR3 DNA sequence: TGTGCCAGCAGTCACCCCAGACGGGGGGAGAACACTGAAGCTTTCTTT. Its protein is CASSHPRRGENTEAFF.

The chain carries TRBV27 and TRBJ2-5, with TRBD2 matching over 11 bases. Germline trimming cut 2 bases from V and 4 bases from J; bases unmatched to any gene: 9. The germline CDR1 and CDR2 sequences are MNHEY and SMNVEV (reference sequence). This CDR3 region has 17 residues. The CDR3 nucleotides are TGTGCCAGCAGTTTAGGTCTGGGACTAGCGGCCTCAGAGACCCAGTACTTC. This sequence encodes CASSLGLGLAASETQYF.

This clone was observed once. The chain carries TRBV11-3 and TRBJ1-2; the match to TRBD1 covers 7 bases. Germline values: CDR1 SGHNT, CDR2 YENEEA. The CDR3 covers 13 residues. Unmatched junction bases numbered 8, after V lost 5 bases and J lost 8 bases. The CDR3 protein is CASSPGTERGYTF. The CDR3 nucleotides are TGTGCCAGCAGCCCGGGGACAGAAAGGGGCTACACCTTC.

This chain connects TRBV28 to TRBJ2-1; 9 bases match TRBD2. V was pared by 5 bases and J by 9 bases, with 8 bases of the junction left unmatched. The CDR3 runs to 14 residues. Germline V gives CDR1 MDHEN, CDR2 SYDVKM. CDR3 DNA sequence: TGTGCCAGCAGTAGGGCGGGGGGGCCCGGTGAGCAGTTCTTC. Translation gives CASSRAGGPGEQFF.

V gene TRBV5-5 combines with J gene TRBJ2-7; 7 bases are a match to TRBD1. Germline lookup yields CDR1 SGHKS and CDR2 YYEKEE (reference sequence). Losses at the gene ends were 0 bases for V and 3 bases for J; bases not matched to a gene: 6. The CDR3 runs to 15 residues. This CDR3 reads CASSLAGDSDYEQYF. CDR3 sequence (DNA): TGTGCCAGCAGCTTGGCCGGGGACAGCGACTACGAGCAGTACTTC.

The chain couples TRBV23-1 to TRBJ1-5; D is possibly TRBD1 (5 bases). TRBV23-1 is assigned to the ORF class and has an uncertain function. V was cut by 3 bases and J by 7 bases, with 13 bases left in between. The CDR3 consists of 14 residues. The CDR3 loop reads CASSHQGGLQPQHF. DNA for the CDR3: TGCGCCAGCAGTCATCAGGGTGGTCTACAGCCCCAGCATTTT.

V is TRBV4-3 and J is TRBJ1-3; D is possibly TRBD1 (6 bases). The CDR3 length is 15 residues. Trimming stripped 0 bases from V and 4 bases from J, with 10 bases between. CDR1 is LGHNA, CDR2 YSLEER, per germline. CDR3 sequence (DNA): TGCGCCAGCAGCCAAGAAGGGGGGGGAGGAAACACCATATATTTT. This gives the protein CASSQEGGGGNTIYF.

CDR3 bases: TGTGCCAGCAGTGACAAAGCGGGTGGGGGCAATGAGCAGTTCTTC. Its translation: CASSDKAGGGNEQFF. The chain recombines TRBV6-4 with TRBJ2-1; D may be TRBD2 (6 bases). This CDR3 region has 15 residues. V lost 2 bases and J 6 bases, leaving 14 bases between the germline ends. Germline assignment: CDR1 MRHNA and CDR2 SNTAGT.

The chain links TRBV10-1 to TRBJ1-2; D perhaps matches TRBD1 (5 bases). This CDR3 is 14 amino acids long. The V end was cut by 7 bases, the J end by 1 base, with 13 bases between. Germline CDR1 and CDR2: WNHNN and SYGVQD (reference sequence). CDR3 bases: TGCGCCAGCAACAACGCGGGGGTTAACTATGGCTACACCTTC. It yields the protein CASNNAGVNYGYTF.

The chain combines TRBV7-2 with TRBJ1-2; 7 bases agree with TRBD1. After removal of 7 bases from V and 4 bases from J, the junction contained 6 bases not matched to a gene. The CDR3 length is 13 residues. Germline CDR1 and CDR2: SGHTA and FQGNSA. The CDR3 reads CASNRDSVYGYTF. CDR3 nucleotides: TGTGCCAGCAACCGGGACAGCGTCTATGGCTACACCTTC.

This clone appeared once. The chain combines TRBV19 with TRBJ2-3, with D possibly TRBD2 on 5 matching bases. Trimming stripped 4 bases from V and 4 bases from J, with 9 bases between. The CDR3 consists of 13 residues. Germline V gene sequence: CDR1 LNHDA, CDR2 SQIVND (reference sequence). For the CDR3, the DNA is TGTGCCAGTAGTAACGGAGGTCCAGATACGCAGTATTTT. Protein sequence: CASSNGGPDTQYF.

This clone has at least ten counts. The rearrangement joins TRBV11-2 to TRBJ2-1; D not resolved. The CDR3 is 13 residues long. CDR1 is SGHAT, CDR2 FQNNGV, per germline. Trimming took off 6 bases at V and 3 bases at J, with 9 bases between the two ends. The CDR3 spells CASSTELYNEQFF. CDR3 bases: TGTGCCAGCAGTACAGAGCTCTACAATGAGCAGTTCTTC.

The genes are TRBV2 and TRBJ1-5; unclear D gene. This CDR3 has 15 amino acids. The V end was cut by 2 bases, the J end by 4 bases, with 12 bases between. The germline gives CDR1 SNHLY, CDR2 FYNNEI. The CDR3 DNA reads TGTGCCAGCAGTGAAATCCCAAGAACTAATCAGCCCCAGCATTTT. As protein: CASSEIPRTNQPQHF.

The chain uses TRBV9 and TRBJ2-7; 10 bases fit TRBD1. The CDR3 consists of 15 residues. The germline V gene has CDR1 SGDLS and CDR2 YYNGEE. Losses at the gene ends were 2 bases for V and 5 bases for J; bases not matched to a gene: 7. CDR3 nucleotides: TGTGCCAGCAGCGTGCTGGGGACAGGGGAACACGAGCAGTACTTC. As protein: CASSVLGTGEHEQYF.

This clone was observed a single time. This chain joins TRBV7-2 and TRBJ2-1, with a weak D call TRBD2 (5 bases). V was pared by 5 bases and J by 5 bases, with 7 bases between. Germline V gene lookup returns CDR1 SGHTA and CDR2 FQGNSA. The CDR3 is 12 amino acids. The CDR3 sequence: CASSEGNNEQFF. CDR3 nucleotide sequence: TGTGCCAGCAGCGAGGGAAACAATGAGCAGTTCTTC.

The V call is TRBV18, the J call TRBJ2-7; 8 bases are a match to TRBD1. V trimming: 2 bases; J trimming: 0 bases; junction bases outside the gene matches: 12. The CDR3 extends over 18 amino acids. Germline V CDR1 and CDR2: KGHSH, LQKENI. CDR3 DNA: TGTGCCAGCTCACCATCGGACAGGGACATTACCATCTCCTACGAGCAGTACTTC. It specifies CASSPSDRDITISYEQYF.

V usage is TRBV30 and J usage is TRBJ1-1; D unclear. The CDR3 loop spans 13 amino acids. Trimming shortened V by 2 bases and J by 1 base, and 8 bases separated the two germline ends. Per germline, CDR1 GTSNPN and CDR2 SVGIG (reference sequence). CDR3 bases: TGTGCCTGGAGTCACCGACAGAACACTGAAGCTTTCTTT. Its translation: CAWSHRQNTEAFF.

This clone occurred a few times. The chain recombines TRBV12-5 with TRBJ2-7; 10 bases are shared with TRBD2. CDR1 is LGHNT, CDR2 FRNRAP, per germline. The junction had 3 bases not matched to a gene; V was cut back by 2 bases and J by 2 bases. The CDR3 has 15 residues. The CDR3 DNA reads as TGTGCTAGTGGTTTGTCCGGGACTAGCGCCTACGAGCAGTACTTC. It is translated as CASGLSGTSAYEQYF. Drawing the rest from reference TRBV12-5 and TRBJ2-7, the complete variable domain is DARVTQTPRHKVTEMGQEVTMRCQPILGHNTVFWYRQTMMQGLELLAYFRNRAPLDDSGMPKDRFSAEMPDATLATLKIQPSEPRDSAVYFCASGLSGTSAYEQYFGPGTRLTVT.

The gene calls are TRBV4-2 and TRBJ1-1; D gene unclear. The CDR3 has 15 residues. V was trimmed by 1 base and J by 4 bases, leaving 13 bases between them. From germline, CDR1 is LGHNA and CDR2 YNFKEQ. CDR3 coding DNA: TGTGCCAGCAGCCAAGTTTCCCACGGGATCACTGAAGCTTTCTTT. Its protein product is CASSQVSHGITEAFF.

This sequence joins TRBV7-3 and TRBJ2-3, with TRBD1 as a possible D gene (6 bases). The CDR3 consists of 13 residues. V gave up 7 bases and J gave up 2 bases, with 10 bases separating them. CDR1 is SGHTA and CDR2 is FQGTGA in the germline V gene. The CDR3 sequence is CASTPGDTDTQYF. The CDR3 DNA follows: TGTGCCAGCACCCCAGGGGACACAGATACGCAGTATTTT.

The chain uses TRBV30 and TRBJ2-5; no firm D call. There are 13 residues in the CDR3. With 2 bases removed from V and 5 bases from J, the gap between germline ends came to 12 bases. Germline V gene sequence: CDR1 GTSNPN, CDR2 SVGIG (reference sequence). The CDR3 region is CAWSTQAAETQYF. The CDR3 DNA follows: TGTGCCTGGAGTACCCAGGCTGCGGAGACCCAGTACTTC.

The V call is TRBV5-1, the J call TRBJ2-5, with 10 bases identical to TRBD1. CDR3 length equals 17 residues. Germline V CDR1 and CDR2: SGHRS, YFSETQ. V shed 0 bases and J 4 bases; nucleotides not matched to a gene: 9. This CDR3 reads CASSLGTGGFVGETQYF. The CDR3, as DNA: TGCGCCAGCAGCTTGGGGACAGGGGGATTCGTAGGAGAGACCCAGTACTTC.

The V and J genes are TRBV10-3 and TRBJ2-3; possibly TRBD2 for D (5 bases). V lost 0 bases and J lost 2, with 12 bases in between. CDR3 length equals 16 residues. Germline values: CDR1 ENHRY, CDR2 SYGVKD. CDR3 sequence (DNA): TGTGCCATCAGTGAGTCCAGGAGACTAATCACAGATACGCAGTATTTT. Translating it yields CAISESRRLITDTQYF.